The 18 T cell receptor beta chains below all came from one sample that was sequenced in a study of T cell clonality in common variable immunodeficiency. TCRdb keeps only in-frame clones here, not all; method: immunoSEQ multiplex PCR. The data show fewer than 12,000 clones, with none appearing a single time. Study conclusions and caveats: Reportedly, TCR beta sequences from common variable immunodeficiency showed fewer deletions and N-nucleotide insertions.

Their antigens are not known. The sample consisted of peripheral blood mononuclear cells. These receptors all come from a human donor with common variable immunodeficiency.

For this clone: Sequencing ends 3 residues short of the CDR3 end; the germline J gene provides the rest. The chain uses TRBV2 and TRBJ2-3; D gene uncertain. The CDR3 runs to 16 residues. With 5 bases removed from V and 5 bases from J, the gap between germline ends came to 20 bases. Germline V gene lookup returns CDR1 SNHLY and CDR2 FYNNEI. CDR3 in amino acids: CASSLAGHDLLDTQYF. CDR3 bases read: TGTGCCAGCAGTCTTGCTGGGCACGATCTACTAGATACG. Full variable domain (remainder filled in from reference TRBV2 and TRBJ2-3): EPEVTQTPSHQVTQMGQEVILRCVPISNHLYFYWYRQILGQKVEFLVSFYNNEISEKSEIFDDQFSVERPDGSNFTLKIRSTKLEDSAMYFCASSLAGHDLLDTQYFGPGTRLTVL.

For this clone: The read is 3 residues too short to cover the CDR3 end, so that end is filled in from the germline J gene. The chain carries TRBV7-2 and TRBJ2-1; 9 nucleotides agree with TRBD2. Trimming removed 1 base from V and 3 bases from J; junction bases left unmatched: 1. This CDR3 is built from 15 residues. Germline assignment: CDR1 SGHTA and CDR2 FQGNSA. CDR3 DNA (partial): TGTGCCAGCAGCTTAGGTAGCGGGGGCTACAATGAG. It encodes CASSLGSGGYNE. The entire CDR3 is CASSLGSGGYNEQFF.

For this clone: The missing CDR3 end, 3 residues past where the read stops, is filled in from the germline J gene. The chain combines TRBV7-8 with TRBJ2-1; 7 bases match TRBD1. This CDR3 has 14 amino acids. CDR1 is SGHVS, CDR2 FQNEAQ, per germline. V shed 5 bases, J shed 7 bases, and the junction held 8 bases outside the gene matches. The CDR3 loop reads CASSPRQGRNEQFF. Partial CDR3 DNA: TGTGCCAGCAGCCCGCGACAGGGCCGGAATGAG. The whole variable domain, remainder taken from reference TRBV7-8 and TRBJ2-1, is GAGVSQSPRYKVAKRGQDVALRCDPISGHVSLFWYQQALGQGPEFLTYFQNEAQLDKSGLPSDRFFAERPEGSVSTLKIQRTQQEDSAVYLCASSPRQGRNEQFFGPGTRLTVL.

Only a few counts were recorded for this clone. The read falls 3 residues short of the CDR3 end, and the missing part is taken from the germline J gene. The V call is TRBV7-3, the J call TRBJ2-3, with 12 bases matching TRBD1. The V gene's germline CDR1 is SGHTA and CDR2 FQGTGA. The length of the CDR3 is 20 residues. V lost 1 base to trimming and J lost 2 bases; unmatched junction nucleotides: 13. This chain's CDR3 is CASSLKGDRGRLGHTDTQYF. The sequenced part of the CDR3 DNA is TGTGCCAGCAGCTTAAAGGGGGACAGGGGGCGTTTAGGCCACACAGATACG.

In regard to this clone: The CDR3 end falls 3 residues outside the read, so it is completed with the germline J gene. This sequence joins TRBV19 and TRBJ2-3, with 13 bases matching TRBD2. The CDR3 covers 18 residues. Germline CDR1 and CDR2: LNHDA and SQIVND (reference sequence). V lost 7 bases and J lost 4; bases outside the gene matches: 14. CDR3 bases read: TGTGCCAGTATGGGGGGACTAGCGGGGCTTGGCTTAGCAGATACG. Translated: CASMGGLAGLGLADT. The full CDR3 sequence reads CASMGGLAGLGLADTQYF.

This clone is termed medium-sized (0.01 to 0.1%). The junction and the germline gene differ at one end; a read error may be behind it. Coverage ceases 3 residues before the CDR3 finishes, and the germline J gene fills in the end. This chain links TRBV4-2 with TRBJ2-7, with a weak D call TRBD2 (6 bases). This CDR3 spans 15 amino acids. Germline CDR1 and CDR2: LGHNA and YNFKEQ. The CDR3 DNA, read in part, is TGCGCCAGCAGCCAAGGACTACAAGCCTCCTACGAG. It specifies CASSQGLQASYE. The CDR3 in its entirety is CASSQGLQASYEQYF.

This clone was picked up a small number of times. Read coverage stops 3 residues before the CDR3 terminus; the germline J gene supplies the remainder. The rearrangement uses TRBV7-2 and TRBJ2-7, with a possible D match to TRBD1 (5 bases). The CDR3 contains 14 residues. The ends were cut back, 2 bases at V and 5 bases at J, with 13 bases in the middle. Germline lookup yields CDR1 SGHTA and CDR2 FQGNSA. CDR3 amino acids: CASSLRRQGHEQYF. CDR3 DNA, as far as it was read: TGTGCCAGCAGCTTACGTAGGCAGGGCCACGAG.

This clone is medium-sized. Coverage ceases 3 residues before the CDR3 finishes, and the germline J gene fills in the end. This chain links TRBV5-4 with TRBJ1-2; D is undetermined. CDR1 is SGHNT and CDR2 is YYREEE in the germline V gene (reference sequence). V was clipped by 2 bases and J by 5 bases, with 10 bases between them. The CDR3 runs to 13 residues. The CDR3 region is CASSLGSQYGYTF. Partial CDR3 DNA: TGTGCCAGCAGCTTAGGGTCACAGTATGGC.

This clone was seen a handful of times. Read data end 3 residues before the CDR3 end; the end is taken from the germline J gene. V gene TRBV5-1 combines with J gene TRBJ1-2; TRBD1 might be the D (6 bases). Germline V lookup: CDR1 SGHRS, CDR2 YFSETQ. CDR3 length equals 17 residues. V gave up 0 bases and J gave up 4 bases, with 19 bases separating them. The CDR3 DNA, read in part, is TGCGCCAGCAGCTTGGAAACGCCTCGACAGGCTCCCTATGGC. It yields the protein CASSLETPRQAPYG. Given in full, the CDR3 is CASSLETPRQAPYGYTF. The complete variable domain, with remaining parts taken from reference TRBV5-1 and TRBJ1-2, reads KAGVTQTPRYLIKTRGQQVTLSCSPISGHRSVSWYQQTPGQGLQFLFEYFSETQRNKGNFPGRFSGRQFSNSRSEMNVSTLELGDSALYLCASSLETPRQAPYGYTFGSGTRLTVV.

With respect to this clone: The CDR3 end is not reached by the read, which stops 3 residues before it; the germline J gene fills it in. J is TRBJ1-5 and V is TRBV6-1; no reliable D call. Per the germline V gene, CDR1 is MNHNS and CDR2 is SASEGT. The germline V and J ends were trimmed by 0 bases and 5 bases, with 5 bases remaining between them. This CDR3 comprises 13 residues. The part of the CDR3 DNA that was read is TGTGCCAGCAGTGAAGCACGGTATCAGCCC. Protein: CASSEARYQP. Given in full, the CDR3 is CASSEARYQPQHF.

There are a few counts of this clone. The CDR3 goes on 3 residues after the read ends, and that part is filled in from the germline J gene. The chain links TRBV5-4 to TRBJ2-1, with 7 bases fitting TRBD2. CDR1 is SGHNT, CDR2 YYREEE, per germline (reference sequence). The V segment lost 0 bases and the J segment 7 bases; nucleotides outside the gene matches: 7. The CDR3 has 15 residues. This chain's CDR3 is CASSLVAGEGNEQFF. CDR3 bases read: TGTGCCAGCAGCTTGGTGGCGGGAGAAGGAAATGAG.

This clone was seen only a few times. Sequencing ends 3 residues short of the CDR3 end; the germline J gene provides the rest. This rearrangement joins TRBV20-1 to TRBJ2-7, with 8 bases that match TRBD2. Germline V gene lookup returns CDR1 DFQATT and CDR2 SNEGSKA (reference sequence). This CDR3 is built from 15 residues. Germline trimming cut 6 bases from V and 0 bases from J; bases unmatched to any gene: 10. The CDR3 sequence is CSAGNSGTSSYEQYF. The CDR3 DNA, read in part, is TGCAGTGCGGGGAATAGCGGGACAAGCTCCTACGAG.

This clone came up a few times. The read stops 3 residues short of the end of the CDR3; the missing end is completed from the germline J gene. This sequence joins TRBV7-2 and TRBJ1-5; D gene unclear. The CDR3 is made up of 12 amino acids. CDR1 is SGHTA, CDR2 FQGNSA, per germline. Trimming took 3 bases from V and 4 from J, leaving 4 bases between them. The CDR3 DNA, read in part, is TGTGCCAGCAGCTTTTCGAATCAGCCC. Encoded protein: CASSFSNQP. The CDR3, in full, reads CASSFSNQPQHF.

On this clone: The CDR3 goes on 3 residues after the read ends, and that part is filled in from the germline J gene. The chain has TRBV7-9 and TRBJ2-1; 12 nucleotides align to TRBD2. The CDR3 consists of 15 residues. V lost 5 bases to trimming and J lost 7 bases; unmatched junction nucleotides: 6. Looked up from germline, CDR1 is SEHNR and CDR2 is FQNEAQ (reference sequence). The CDR3 loop reads CASSPASGRGNEQFF. The DNA read from the CDR3 is TGTGCCAGCAGCCCGGCTAGCGGGAGGGGAAATGAG. Together with reference TRBV7-9 and TRBJ2-1, the CDR3 gives the full variable domain: DTGVSQNPRHKITKRGQNVTFRCDPISEHNRLYWYRQTLGQGPEFLTYFQNEAQLEKSRLLSDRFSAERPKGSFSTLEIQRTEQGDSAMYLCASSPASGRGNEQFFGPGTRLTVL.

Here the CDR3 reads CAWRGQGANEAFF. CDR3 bases read: TGTGCCTGGAGAGGACAGGGGGCGAATGAA. This sequence joins TRBV30 and TRBJ1-1; TRBD1 aligns across 11 bases. The read is 3 residues too short to cover the CDR3 end, so that end is filled in from the germline J gene. Germline assignment: CDR1 GTSNPN and CDR2 SVGIG (reference sequence). The CDR3 consists of 13 residues. V lost 3 bases and J lost 7; bases outside the gene matches: 4.

This clone appeared a few times. The CDR3 end lies 3 residues beyond the end of the read and is filled in from the germline J gene. The V gene is TRBV7-2, the J gene TRBJ2-1; TRBD1 aligns across 9 bases. V was pared by 5 bases and J by 3 bases, with 5 bases of the junction left unmatched. From germline, CDR1 is SGHTA and CDR2 FQGNSA. The CDR3 totals 15 residues. CDR3 bases read: TGTGCCAGCAGCCGGGGACAGGGTTTCTACAATGAG. Residues: CASSRGQGFYNE. From start to end, the CDR3 is CASSRGQGFYNEQFF.

In this sample, this clone turned up a few times. The read ends 3 residues shy of where the CDR3 ends; the end is completed using the germline J gene. The V gene is TRBV6-4, the J gene TRBJ2-3, with D possibly TRBD1 on 6 matching bases. Trimming cost V 6 bases and J 2 bases, with 9 bases left between them. Germline assignment: CDR1 MRHNA and CDR2 SNTAGT. The CDR3 sequence is 13 residues long. The CDR3 loop is CASSGDTTDTQYF. Incomplete CDR3 DNA: TGTGCCAGCAGCGGGGACACCACAGATACG.

A note on this clone: Read data end 3 residues before the CDR3 end; the end is taken from the germline J gene. This chain uses TRBV30 with TRBJ2-4; D perhaps matches TRBD2 (7 bases). Between the trimmed V and J ends, which lost 0 bases and 6 bases, there was a span of 15 bases. The germline gives CDR1 GTSNPN, CDR2 SVGIG (reference sequence). CDR3 size: 15 residues. The sequenced part of the CDR3 DNA is TGTGCCTGGAGTGTCCGGGGGGCGAGGATAAACATT. Protein sequence: CAWSVRGARINI. The full CDR3 sequence reads CAWSVRGARINIQYF.